Listed below are T cell receptor beta chains from one sample, sequenced in a study of a mutant IDH1 vaccine in newly diagnosed glioma. Sequencing was performed with immunoSEQ multiplex PCR; in TCRdb, only in-frame clones are kept and a portion is missing. The sample has approximately 25,000 clones; around 77% are singletons. For these TCRs, the target antigens are not known. Sequencing used PBMCs, obtained from a glioma patient whose treatment included an IDH1 peptide vaccine. The source of these receptors is a young woman with glioma. Each CDR3 is given with its conserved first and last residue. Only part of the rows carry a size: once, few, many, or a class if the clone is expanded.

abundance | v_gene | CDR3aa
- | TRBV5-1 | CASSLQTSGGYNEQFF
- | TRBV2 | CASSENRENYGYTF
- | TRBV7-9 | CASSLTKGGYNEQFF
- | TRBV6-5 | CASSQGTGKWEQYF
- | TRBV6-1 | CASSGTGSLAKNIQYF
once | TRBV7-2 | CASSREGTGYEIDTEAFF
few | TRBV30 | CAWDRGDSPLHF
- | TRBV11-2 | CASISGLKQFF
- | TRBV9 | CASSVGVALLETQYF
- | TRBV5-8 | CASRNRGGETQYF
- | TRBV6-5 | CASWTGMNTEAFF
- | TRBV12-5 | CASGAEPNTGELFF
- | TRBV5-4 | CASSSGQQETQYF
- | TRBV30 | CAWSSGVRVGTQHF
- | TRBV7-2 | CASSLRVREAYEQYF
- | TRBV4-1 | CASSLQRGGVDQPQHF
- | TRBV30 | CAWTRQGATSYEQYF
- | TRBV19 | CASTPRDRRMTEAFF
- | TRBV29-1 | CSVEDFPRNGGGTDTQYF
- | TRBV6-5 | CASSYSTGIEAFF
- | TRBV29-1 | CSVAGVYEQYF
- | TRBV10-2 | CASRGNSGSVPDTQYF
once | TRBV7-9 | CASSPGTSGVSTDTQYF
- | TRBV29-1 | CSVEGMRGSDEKLFF
once | TRBV7-2 | CASSVDKQETQYF
- | TRBV9 | CASSVAAQEAGRLSTEAFF
- | TRBV5-1 | CASSKMTGGINTGELFF
few | TRBV6-5 | CASSYVGTEAFF
- | TRBV5-1 | CASSLELGTDTQYF
- | TRBV19 | CASSMETGGYNEQFF
- | TRBV6-5 | CASSYSATLNTEAFF
- | TRBV14 | CASKRGGQYEQYF
- | TRBV10-3 | CATLARSSYEQYF
- | TRBV19 | CASSAATNYEQYF
- | TRBV19 | CASSIGRTGELFF
once | TRBV2 | CASRWGVNQPQHF
- | TRBV7-9 | CASEQDRLNYGYTF
- | TRBV30 | CAWSSTSYNEQFF
few | TRBV30 | CAWSLGFNTEAFF
- | TRBV30 | CAWTPGRINTEAFF
- | TRBV28 | CASSLFPQGTQPQHF
- | TRBV29-1 | CSVLGLAGEYEQYF
once | TRBV7-2 | CASSPGTGSYEQYF
few | TRBV10-3 | CATNGDGEMNTEAFF
- | TRBV5-4 | CASSPGTRYGYTF
once | TRBV7-2 | CASSPATGALSTDTQYF
- | TRBV7-8 | CASSLPMGKGTAGELFF
- | TRBV28 | CASGAGTPPSYEQYF
- | TRBV6-5 | CASREAGDWIETQYF
- | TRBV27 | CASSPTLGQGTHEQYF
- | TRBV2 | CASRGGTGLQPQHF
- | TRBV6-6 | CASSYSSGGVNEQYF
- | TRBV11-2 | CASSSHMGNIQYF